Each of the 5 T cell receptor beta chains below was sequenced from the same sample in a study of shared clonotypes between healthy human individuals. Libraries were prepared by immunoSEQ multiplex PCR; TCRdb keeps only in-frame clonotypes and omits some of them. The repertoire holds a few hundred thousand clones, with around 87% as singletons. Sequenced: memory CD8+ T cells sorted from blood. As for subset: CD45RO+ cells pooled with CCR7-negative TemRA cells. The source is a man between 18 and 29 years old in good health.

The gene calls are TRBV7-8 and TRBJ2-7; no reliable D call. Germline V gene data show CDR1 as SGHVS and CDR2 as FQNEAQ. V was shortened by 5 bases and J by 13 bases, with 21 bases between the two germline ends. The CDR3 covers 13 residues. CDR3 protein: CASSPVESLLNYF. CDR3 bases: TGTGCCAGCAGCCCGGTCGAGTCGCTCCTCAATTACTTC.

CDR3 protein: CASGSDSLILYSNQPQHF. CDR3 DNA: TGTGCTAGTGGTTCGGACAGTCTGATTCTTTATAGCAATCAGCCCCAGCATTTT. This sequence joins TRBV12-5 and TRBJ1-5; perhaps TRBD1 as D (6 bases). There are 18 residues in the CDR3. The ends were cut back, 4 bases at V and 0 bases at J, with 19 bases in the middle. The germline V gene encodes CDR1 LGHNT and CDR2 FRNRAP.

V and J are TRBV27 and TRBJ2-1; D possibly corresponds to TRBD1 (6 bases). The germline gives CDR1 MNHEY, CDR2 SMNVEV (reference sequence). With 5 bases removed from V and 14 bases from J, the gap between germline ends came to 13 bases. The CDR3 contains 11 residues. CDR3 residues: CASSTGTLEFF. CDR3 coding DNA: TGTGCCAGCAGTACAGGGACGCTGGAGTTCTTC.

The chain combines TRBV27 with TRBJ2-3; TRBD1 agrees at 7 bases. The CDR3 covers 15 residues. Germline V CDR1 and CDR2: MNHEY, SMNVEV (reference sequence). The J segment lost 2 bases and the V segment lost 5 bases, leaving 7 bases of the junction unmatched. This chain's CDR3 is CASSPGTVFTDTQYF. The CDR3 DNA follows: TGTGCCAGCAGTCCCGGGACAGTATTCACAGATACGCAGTATTTT.

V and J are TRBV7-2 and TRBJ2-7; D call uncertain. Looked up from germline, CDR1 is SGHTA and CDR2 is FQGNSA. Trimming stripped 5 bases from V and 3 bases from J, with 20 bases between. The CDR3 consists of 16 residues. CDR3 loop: CASSPTSDLSSYEQYF. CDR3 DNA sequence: TGTGCCAGCAGCCCGACGTCTGATTTGTCGAGCTACGAGCAGTACTTC.